Listed below are T cell receptor beta chains from one sample, sequenced in a study of T cell responses to AZD1222 COVID-19 vaccine. Sequencing was performed with immunoSEQ multiplex PCR; in TCRdb, only in-frame clones are kept and a portion is missing. The sample holds 90,000 to 110,000 clones, roughly nine tenths seen once. This material consisted of peripheral blood, taken on day 0 of AZD1222 vaccination. The receptor source for this set is an adult in good health. Each CDR3 is given with its conserved first and last residue. A D gene is named only where the DNA matches it firmly. Clone size is given for some rows only: seen once, a few or many times, or a class if the clone is expanded.

j_gene,abundance,v_gene,d_gene,CDR3nt,CDR3aa
TRBJ2-7,.,TRBV5-1,TRBD2,TGCGCCAGCAGGCCGGTGGCGGGAGGGTCCCACGAGCAGTACTTC,CASRPVAGGSHEQYF
TRBJ1-2,.,TRBV19,.,TGTGCCAGTAGCCCTGCCGGGGGCGGCTACACCTTC,CASSPAGGGYTF
TRBJ2-7,.,TRBV5-8,TRBD1,TGTGCCAGCAGCCGGGGACAGGGGGCGGACGAGCAGTACTTC,CASSRGQGADEQYF
TRBJ2-5,.,TRBV5-6,TRBD1,TGTGCCAGCAGCTGGGCGACACAGGGGGCAGGAGAGACCCAGTACTTC,CASSWATQGAGETQYF
TRBJ2-2,.,TRBV7-9,.,TGTGCCAGCAGCTTCATTGGGCGATCGAACACCGGGGAGCTGTTTTTT,CASSFIGRSNTGELFF
TRBJ1-1,.,TRBV7-2,.,TGTGCCAGCAGCTTAAATTCCGCAGGCTTCACTGAAGCTTTCTTT,CASSLNSAGFTEAFF
TRBJ2-7,many,TRBV3-1/TRBV3-2,.,TGTGCCAGCAGCCAAGCCCCGGATGCCTACGAGCAGTACTTC,CASSQAPDAYEQYF
TRBJ1-2,.,TRBV27,.,TGTGCCAGCAGTTTGTCAGGGATGATTCCATATGGCTACACCTTC,CASSLSGMIPYGYTF
TRBJ1-1,once,TRBV10-3,.,TGTGCCATCGGGTCTCCCGAGGACGGACCGAACACTGAAGCTTTCTTT,CAIGSPEDGPNTEAFF
TRBJ1-1,.,TRBV3-1/TRBV3-2,.,TGTGCCAGCAGCCCCGTGGACAGGAACACTGAAGCTTTCTTT,CASSPVDRNTEAFF
TRBJ2-3,.,TRBV29-1,.,TGCAGAGCGGGCACAGATACGCAGTATTTT,CRAGTDTQYF
TRBJ2-2,.,TRBV5-8,.,TGTGCCAGCAGCTTAACCCGGGCCCTCGGGGCCGGGGAGCTGTTTTTT,CASSLTRALGAGELFF
TRBJ1-2,.,TRBV2,.,TGTGCCAGCAGAGAGGGAGCCAACTATGGCTACACCTTC,CASREGANYGYTF
TRBJ1-2,once,TRBV4-1,TRBD1,TGCGCCAGCAGCCAAGGGGACAGGGGAAACTATGGCTACACCTTC,CASSQGDRGNYGYTF
TRBJ1-5,.,TRBV19,TRBD1,TGTGCCAGTAGTATAGAAAGACAGGGGGATCAGCCCCAGCATTTT,CASSIERQGDQPQHF
TRBJ1-4,.,TRBV29-1,.,TGCAGCGTGGCCGTAGACAGTAATGAAAAACTGTTTTTT,CSVAVDSNEKLFF
TRBJ2-1,few,TRBV3-1/TRBV3-2,.,TGTGCCAGCAGCCCTGTAGGGGCCGTCTCCTACAATGAGCAGTTCTTC,CASSPVGAVSYNEQFF
TRBJ2-1,.,TRBV6-5,.,TGTGCCACCCATTGGGGGCCGAAATACAATGAGCAGTTCTTC,CATHWGPKYNEQFF
TRBJ1-2,.,TRBV10-1,.,TGCGCCAGCAGCCCCGGGATGTCCTATGGCTACACCTTC,CASSPGMSYGYTF
TRBJ1-1,.,TRBV10-3,.,TGTGCCATTCAGACCCGGACAGACGCCACTGAAGCTTTCTTT,CAIQTRTDATEAFF
TRBJ2-3,.,TRBV10-3,.,TGTGCCATCAGGCCGTCAACGGTCAGCACAGATACGCAGTATTTT,CAIRPSTVSTDTQYF
TRBJ2-1,.,TRBV4-2,.,TGTGCCAGCAGCCTAACAGCCCCCGGCGATGAGCAGTTCTTC,CASSLTAPGDEQFF
TRBJ1-4,.,TRBV6-5,.,TGTGCCAGCAGACCCACAGGGCCCGGAAAACTGTTTTTT,CASRPTGPGKLFF
TRBJ1-5,.,TRBV18,.,TGTGCCAGCTCACCACGGGCGGATCAGCCCCAGCATTTT,CASSPRADQPQHF
TRBJ1-1,.,TRBV10-3,.,TGTGCCATCAGTGATAGGGGTGGCAGAGCCACTGAAGCTTTCTTT,CAISDRGGRATEAFF
TRBJ2-3,few,TRBV25-1,.,TGTGCCAGCGGGGCCCTTGGGGGGGCCACAGATACGCAGTATTTT,CASGALGGATDTQYF
TRBJ1-1,.,TRBV29-1,TRBD1,TGCAGCGTCGCGGGACAGGGTAATACTGAAGCTTTCTTT,CSVAGQGNTEAFF
TRBJ1-5,.,TRBV6-1,.,TGTGCCAGCAGTGAAGCCCAGGTGTCACAGCCCCAGCATTTT,CASSEAQVSQPQHF
TRBJ2-1,.,TRBV7-6,.,TGTGCCAGCAGCTTAGGGCAGGGATTGGGGTACAATGAGCAGTTCTTC,CASSLGQGLGYNEQFF
TRBJ2-2,few,TRBV7-9,.,TGTGCCAGTACGGATCGGGGGCCCACCGGGGAGCTGTTTTTT,CASTDRGPTGELFF
TRBJ2-7,.,TRBV12-5,TRBD2,TGTGCTAGTGGTTTGGGTAGCGGGGGGTACTACGAGCAGTACTTC,CASGLGSGGYYEQYF
TRBJ2-2,.,TRBV7-8,.,TGTGCCAGCAGCCCTACAGGGACGGCGAACACCGGGGAGCTGTTTTTT,CASSPTGTANTGELFF
TRBJ1-4,.,TRBV7-9,.,TGTGCCAGCATCCTTATGGACAGCGGTAATGAAAAACTGTTTTTT,CASILMDSGNEKLFF
TRBJ1-2,.,TRBV4-1,.,TGCGCCAGCAGCCAAGAGGTAGTCAGGTCTAACTATGGCTACACCTTC,CASSQEVVRSNYGYTF